This T cell receptor beta chain originates from a study of blood T cells in healthy people across ages. Study-wide results and limits: The percentage of naive T cells correlated strongly with TCR beta diversity. Because donor CMV status was unknown, expanded clonotype changes were possibly confounded.

This clonotype has a handful of counts. Its cognate antigen is unknown. Next came a second PCR, run for about 6 to 12 cycles, which used a sample-barcoded 5' primer along with a J-beta primer mix. In TCRdb, the 5' RACE reads were re-called with MiXCR into one record per CDR3 protein. In the table there are 1 million or so distinct CDR3 sequences, 35% to 55% of which are singletons. Looked up from germline, CDR1 is MNHNY and CDR2 is SVGAGI (reference sequence). CDR3 size: 16 residues. This rearrangement joins TRBV6-6 to TRBJ2-5, with TRBD2 matching 8 bases. The DNA end favors TRBJ2-7, so the J call may be wrong. The source material was blood. The clonotype originates from a woman aged 55-70 years in good health. As DNA, the CDR3 is TGTGCCAGCAGTTACGCGGGAGGTGGGGGTTTGGACGAGCAGTACTTC. It specifies CASSYAGGGGLDEQYF.